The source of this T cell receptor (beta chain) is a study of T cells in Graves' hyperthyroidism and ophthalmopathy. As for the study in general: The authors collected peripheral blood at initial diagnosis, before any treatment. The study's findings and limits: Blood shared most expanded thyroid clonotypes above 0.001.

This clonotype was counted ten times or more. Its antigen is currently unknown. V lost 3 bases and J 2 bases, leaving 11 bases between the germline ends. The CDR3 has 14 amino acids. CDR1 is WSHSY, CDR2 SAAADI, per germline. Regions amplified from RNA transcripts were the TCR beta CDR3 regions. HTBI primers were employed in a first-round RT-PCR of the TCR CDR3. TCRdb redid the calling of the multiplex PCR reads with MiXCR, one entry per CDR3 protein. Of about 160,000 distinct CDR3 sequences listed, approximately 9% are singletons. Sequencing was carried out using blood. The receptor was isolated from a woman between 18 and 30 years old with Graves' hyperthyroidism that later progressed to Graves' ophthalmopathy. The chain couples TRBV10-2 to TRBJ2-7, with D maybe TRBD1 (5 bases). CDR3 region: CASSETGSTYEQYF. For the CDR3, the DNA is TGCGCCAGCAGTGAAACAGGATCGACCTACGAGCAGTACTTC.